The clone carrying this T cell receptor beta chain showed up just a few times. Here immunoSEQ multiplex PCR was the method, and the copy in TCRdb shows in-frame clones only, minus some. The data contain tens of thousands of clones, 85% to 90% of them singletons. CDR1 is SGHTA and CDR2 is FQGTGA in the germline V gene. The V and J ends lost 5 bases and 10 bases respectively, with 12 bases between them. The CDR3 spans 12 residues. This sample was taken from a study of T cell responses to AZD1222 COVID-19 vaccine. The sequences come from peripheral blood, collected on day 0 of MenACWY control vaccination. The chain employs TRBV7-3 and TRBJ2-1; possible D gene TRBD2, 6 bases. The clonotype originates from an adult in good health. The DNA for the CDR3 is TGTGCCAGCAGCCGATCGGGGGAGGAGCAGTTCTTC. Translation: CASSRSGEEQFF.